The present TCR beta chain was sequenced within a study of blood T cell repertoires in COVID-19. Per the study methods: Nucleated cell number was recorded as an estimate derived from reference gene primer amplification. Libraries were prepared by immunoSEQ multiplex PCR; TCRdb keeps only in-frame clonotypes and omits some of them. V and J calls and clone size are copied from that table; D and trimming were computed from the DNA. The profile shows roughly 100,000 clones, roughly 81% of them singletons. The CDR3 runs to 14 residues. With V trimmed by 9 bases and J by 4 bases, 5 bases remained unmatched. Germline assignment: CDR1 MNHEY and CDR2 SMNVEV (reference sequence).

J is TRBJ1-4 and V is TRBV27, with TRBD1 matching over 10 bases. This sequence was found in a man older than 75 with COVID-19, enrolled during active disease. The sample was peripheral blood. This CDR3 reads CASTTGGRNEKLFF. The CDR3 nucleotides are TGTGCCAGTACGACAGGGGGCCGTAATGAAAAACTGTTTTTT.